The 15 T cell receptor beta chains below come from one sample, sequenced in a study of cytomegalovirus exposure and HLA in healthy donors. The PCR employed 60 Vbeta primers together with 13 Jbeta primers. Generated by immunoSEQ multiplex PCR, the TCRdb table keeps only in-frame clones and is missing some. This specimen shows tens of thousands of clones; the ten leading clones hold more than 15%. Material for sequencing was PBMCs. The receptors originated from a boy aged 10-17 years in good health and CMV-seronegative.

A remark on this clone: The sample contains more than one DNA sequence encoding this CDR3. The chain carries TRBV11-3 and TRBJ1-1; TRBD1 agrees at 9 bases. The CDR3 runs to 15 residues. With V trimmed by 2 bases and J by 1 base, 2 bases remained unmatched. Germline V gene lookup returns CDR1 SGHNT and CDR2 YENEEA. For the CDR3, the DNA is TGTGCCAGCAGCTTATCGGGACAGGGGAACACTGAAGCTTTCTTT. It codes for CASSLSGQGNTEAFF.

V is TRBV30 and J is TRBJ1-2; D ambiguous. The V gene's germline CDR1 is GTSNPN and CDR2 SVGIG (reference sequence). V lost 4 bases, J lost 1 base, and 10 bases lay in between. This CDR3 is 13 amino acids long. The CDR3 is CAWTSSFNYGYTF. In DNA form, the CDR3 reads TGTGCCTGGACCTCCAGTTTTAACTATGGCTACACCTTC.

V and J are TRBV6-5 and TRBJ1-4, with D perhaps matching TRBD1 (5 bases). Per germline, CDR1 MNHEY and CDR2 SVGAGI. The ends were cut back, 5 bases at V and 7 bases at J, with 17 bases in the middle. The CDR3 loop spans 15 amino acids. CDR3 sequence: CASSRGGGSGEKLFF. CDR3 sequence (DNA): TGTGCCAGCAGTCGGGGGGGAGGGTCTGGTGAAAAACTGTTTTTT.

The rearrangement links TRBV19 to TRBJ1-2; TRBD1 might be the D (5 bases). Trimming removed 6 bases at V and 4 bases at J, with 21 bases between. Germline assignment: CDR1 LNHDA and CDR2 SQIVND (reference sequence). The length of the CDR3 is 16 residues. The DNA for the CDR3 is TGTGCCAGTAGCCTATTCCGCGGGGGTAATACCTATGGCTACACCTTC. It specifies CASSLFRGGNTYGYTF.

This chain links TRBV7-2 with TRBJ2-3; D unresolved. This CDR3 spans 15 amino acids. Trimming cost V 1 base and J 0 bases, with 8 bases left between them. In germline, CDR1 is SGHTA, CDR2 FQGNSA. The CDR3 is CASSLGGYSTDTQYF. CDR3 coding DNA: TGTGCCAGCAGCTTAGGCGGATATAGCACAGATACGCAGTATTTT.

This rearrangement joins TRBV6-1 to TRBJ1-3, with D maybe TRBD1 (5 bases). Trimming pared 3 bases from V and 2 bases from J, leaving 11 bases between. The CDR3 totals 15 residues. Germline CDR1 and CDR2: MNHNS and SASEGT. CDR3 DNA: TGTGCCAGCAGTGAGTGGGGGGGAACTGGAAACACCATATATTTT. It encodes CASSEWGGTGNTIYF.

The chain combines TRBV28 with TRBJ2-1, with TRBD1 matching over 9 bases. CDR1 is MDHEN, CDR2 SYDVKM, per germline. This CDR3 is built from 17 residues. Germline trimming cut 6 bases from V and 7 bases from J; bases unmatched to any gene: 16. CDR3 sequence (DNA): TGTGCCAGCAGCCGGCCCAGTTGGGGACAGGGTGTAAATGAGCAGTTCTTC. Translation: CASSRPSWGQGVNEQFF.

The V call is TRBV7-8, the J call TRBJ2-1, with D maybe TRBD1 (5 bases). This CDR3 region has 16 residues. V lost 5 bases, J lost 5 bases, and 19 bases lay in between. The V gene's germline CDR1 is SGHVS and CDR2 FQNEAQ. CDR3 sequence: CASSTTADSMNNEQFF. CDR3 bases: TGTGCCAGCAGCACCACGGCAGACAGCATGAACAATGAGCAGTTCTTC.

The chain couples TRBV7-2 to TRBJ2-5, with 12 bases aligning to TRBD1. Unmatched junction bases numbered 7, after V lost 4 bases and J lost 7 bases. Germline V gene data show CDR1 as SGHTA and CDR2 as FQGNSA. This CDR3 is 15 amino acids long. CDR3 sequence reads: CASSSTPGQGATQYF. Here the CDR3 DNA reads TGTGCCAGCAGCTCTACCCCGGGACAGGGGGCGACCCAGTACTTC.

The rearrangement links TRBV7-2 to TRBJ2-4; TRBD2 matches 16 bases. V was clipped by 5 bases and J by 13 bases; unmatched bases: 14. Germline assignment: CDR1 SGHTA and CDR2 FQGNSA. The CDR3 totals 17 residues. The CDR3 coding sequence is TGTGCCAGCAGCCGGAGAGTGGGACTAGCGGGGGGGGATAACCAGTACTTC. It encodes CASSRRVGLAGGDNQYF.

The chain carries TRBV5-1 and TRBJ2-1; weak D call: TRBD2 (5 bases). Germline V gives CDR1 SGHRS, CDR2 YFSETQ. V was shortened by 7 bases and J by 3 bases, with 11 bases between the two germline ends. The CDR3 spans 13 residues. The chain's CDR3 is CASGPGDYNEQFF. CDR3 DNA: TGCGCCAGCGGTCCCGGGGACTACAATGAGCAGTTCTTC.

The chain combines TRBV11-2 with TRBJ1-5; weak D call: TRBD1 (5 bases). CDR1 is SGHAT and CDR2 is FQNNGV in the germline V gene. V was trimmed by 3 bases and J by 0 bases, leaving 9 bases between them. This CDR3 has 15 residues. The CDR3 here is CASSFRGNSNQPQHF. The DNA for the CDR3 is TGTGCCAGCAGCTTTCGGGGGAATAGCAATCAGCCCCAGCATTTT.

The rearrangement links TRBV5-4 to TRBJ2-2; TRBD1 matches 10 bases. Germline V gene data show CDR1 as SGHNT and CDR2 as YYREEE (reference sequence). The CDR3 covers 19 residues. V lost 0 bases to trimming and J lost 0 bases; unmatched junction nucleotides: 8. The CDR3 sequence: CASSLGGQGGPTNTGELFF. The DNA of the CDR3 is TGTGCCAGCAGCTTGGGAGGACAGGGGGGACCCACGAACACCGGGGAGCTGTTTTTT.

The chain couples TRBV2 to TRBJ1-5, with TRBD1 matching 9 bases. CDR1 is SNHLY, CDR2 FYNNEI, per germline. J was trimmed by 4 bases and V by 4 bases; bases with no gene match: 8. This CDR3 has 16 amino acids. CDR3 protein: CASSGGTGGGNQPQHF. The CDR3 nucleotides are TGTGCCAGCAGTGGAGGAACAGGGGGCGGAAATCAGCCCCAGCATTTT.

The chain carries TRBV7-8 and TRBJ2-1; 9 bases are shared with TRBD2. The CDR3 is 15 amino acids. V trimming: 1 base; J trimming: 5 bases; junction bases outside the gene matches: 3. The germline CDR1 and CDR2 sequences are SGHVS and FQNEAQ. The CDR3 DNA sequence: TGTGCCAGCAGCTTAGGAGCGGGGGGCGACAATGAGCAGTTCTTC. Protein: CASSLGAGGDNEQFF.